Below are 29 T cell receptor beta chains sequenced from a single sample in a study of T cell responses to AZD1222 COVID-19 vaccine. Libraries were prepared by immunoSEQ multiplex PCR; TCRdb keeps only in-frame clonotypes and omits some of them. In the table there are 150,000 to 180,000 clones, less than 90% of which are singletons. Sequencing was performed on peripheral blood, taken on day 0 of MenACWY control vaccination. Source of these receptors: an adult in good health.

The J gene is TRBJ1-5, the V gene TRBV2, with TRBD1 matching over 7 bases. The trim removed 6 bases at V and 3 bases at J, leaving 8 bases unmatched. CDR3 length equals 15 residues. The germline V gene has CDR1 SNHLY and CDR2 FYNNEI. The CDR3: CASRKDRASNQPQHF. Written as DNA, the CDR3 is TGTGCCAGCAGGAAAGACAGGGCCTCCAATCAGCCCCAGCATTTT.

The V call is TRBV30, the J call TRBJ1-2; tentatively, D is TRBD1 (6 bases). Germline assignment: CDR1 GTSNPN and CDR2 SVGIG (reference sequence). Deletions cut 3 bases from V and 8 bases from J, with 16 bases between. The CDR3 has 13 residues. CDR3 sequence (DNA): TGTGCCTGGAGCCCTGTCCCAGGGGTGGGCTACACCTTC. It is translated as CAWSPVPGVGYTF.

The rearrangement links TRBV7-2 to TRBJ1-3, with 8 bases aligning to TRBD1. Germline assignment: CDR1 SGHTA and CDR2 FQGNSA. The CDR3 covers 15 residues. Trimming took 3 bases from V and 0 from J; bases not matched to a gene: 1. The CDR3 spells CASSFQGASGNTIYF. As DNA, the CDR3 is TGTGCCAGCAGCTTTCAGGGGGCCTCTGGAAACACCATATATTTT.

The chain uses TRBV6-5 and TRBJ1-2; TRBD1 agrees at 11 bases. This CDR3 is 15 amino acids long. J gave up 7 bases and V 7 bases, and 11 bases lay outside the gene matches. Germline CDR1 MNHEY, CDR2 SVGAGI. The CDR3 DNA is TGTGCCAGCATATATATTGGACAGGGGGCAGGTGGCTACACCTTC. Translating gives CASIYIGQGAGGYTF.

This clone was seen only once. V is TRBV6-5 and J is TRBJ2-7; D is ambiguous. The CDR3 loop spans 14 amino acids. Deletions cut 2 bases from V and 2 bases from J, with 10 bases between. The germline gives CDR1 MNHEY, CDR2 SVGAGI. The CDR3 DNA sequence: TGTGCCAGCAGTTACGCTAACGGACCCTACGAGCAGTACTTC. Its protein product is CASSYANGPYEQYF.

This clone was observed a few times. The chain employs TRBV19 and TRBJ2-2; the match to TRBD2 covers 9 bases. The CDR3 contains 14 residues. Germline lookup yields CDR1 LNHDA and CDR2 SQIVND (reference sequence). The junction had 8 bases not matched to a gene; V was cut back by 9 bases and J by 6 bases. The CDR3 loop is CASKVAGVPGELFF. The CDR3 DNA reads as TGTGCCAGCAAAGTAGCGGGAGTTCCCGGGGAGCTGTTTTTT. Full variable domain (missing parts from reference TRBV19 and TRBJ2-2): DGGITQSPKYLFRKEGQNVTLSCEQNLNHDAMYWYRQDPGQGLRLIYYSQIVNDFQKGDIAEGYSVSREKKESFPLTVTSAQKNPTAFYLCASKVAGVPGELFFGEGSRLTVL.

The chain couples TRBV7-2 to TRBJ2-1, with TRBD2 matching 13 bases. The CDR3 sequence is 15 residues long. Per germline, CDR1 SGHTA and CDR2 FQGNSA. V shed 5 bases and J 6 bases; nucleotides not matched to a gene: 4. The CDR3, as DNA: TGTGCCAGCAGCATGGGGACTAGCGGGGTCAATGAGCAGTTCTTC. It yields the protein CASSMGTSGVNEQFF. Using reference TRBV7-2 and TRBJ2-1 for the parts outside the CDR3, the full variable domain is GAGVSQSPSNKVTEKGKDVELRCDPISGHTALYWYRQSLGQGLEFLIYFQGNSAPDKSGLPSDRFSAERTGGSVSTLTIQRTQQEDSAVYLCASSMGTSGVNEQFFGPGTRLTVL.

The V and J genes are TRBV19 and TRBJ1-1; 10 bases map to TRBD1. CDR1 is LNHDA, CDR2 SQIVND, per germline (reference sequence). The CDR3 totals 14 residues. V trimming: 5 bases; J trimming: 6 bases; junction bases outside the gene matches: 6. CDR3 coding DNA: TGTGCCAGTAGTCGCCGGGACAGGGGCGCTGAAGCTTTCTTT. This sequence encodes CASSRRDRGAEAFF.

The V and J genes are TRBV15 and TRBJ2-1; the D is unclear. V lost 5 bases, J lost 8 bases, and 10 bases lay in between. This CDR3 region has 12 residues. Germline lookup yields CDR1 LNHNV and CDR2 YYDKDF (reference sequence). The CDR3 nucleotides read TGTGCCACCAGCCCCGATTGGGATGAGCAGTTCTTC. It specifies CATSPDWDEQFF. The full variable domain, with the rest looked up from reference TRBV15 and TRBJ2-1, is DAMVIQNPRYQVTQFGKPVTLSCSQTLNHNVMYWYQQKSSQAPKLLFHYYDKDFNNEADTPDNFQSRRPNTSFCFLDIRSPGLGDTAMYLCATSPDWDEQFFGPGTRLTVL.

The chain uses TRBV5-4 and TRBJ2-7, with a possible D match to TRBD2 (5 bases). This CDR3 has 15 amino acids. The germline V gene has CDR1 SGHNT and CDR2 YYREEE (reference sequence). V was shortened by 6 bases and J by 2 bases, with 18 bases between the two germline ends. The CDR3 nucleotides are TGTGCCAGCACCTCGGACTCAGGCCCCCCCTACGAGCAGTACTTC. This translates into CASTSDSGPPYEQYF.

DNA for the CDR3: TGTGCCAGCAGTTTATCGTACGCCTCGGAAGAAAAACTGTTTTTT. This gives the protein CASSLSYASEEKLFF. J is TRBJ1-4 and V is TRBV27; no clear D. Germline V lookup: CDR1 MNHEY, CDR2 SMNVEV (reference sequence). V dropped 0 bases and J dropped 8 bases, with 13 bases sitting between them. The CDR3 has 15 amino acids.

The chain employs TRBV19 and TRBJ2-5; the match to TRBD2 covers 14 bases. This CDR3 is 18 amino acids long. The J segment lost 1 base and the V segment lost 3 bases, leaving 7 bases of the junction unmatched. Germline V gene data show CDR1 as LNHDA and CDR2 as SQIVND (reference sequence). CDR3 DNA sequence: TGTGCCAGTAGTATCCGACTAGCGGGGGGGAGGGTCCAAGAGACCCAGTACTTC. It codes for CASSIRLAGGRVQETQYF.

V gene TRBV28 combines with J gene TRBJ2-2, with D perhaps matching TRBD1 (6 bases). The CDR3 has 16 residues. Trimming shortened V by 6 bases and J by 0 bases, and 14 bases separated the two germline ends. Germline lookup yields CDR1 MDHEN and CDR2 SYDVKM. CDR3 sequence (DNA): TGTGCCAGCAGCCGAGGGGACACTTCGAACACCGGGGAGCTGTTTTTT. Its protein product is CASSRGDTSNTGELFF.

The rearrangement uses TRBV2 and TRBJ1-1, with D possibly being TRBD1 (6 bases). CDR3 size: 17 residues. Germline V gene lookup returns CDR1 SNHLY and CDR2 FYNNEI. Trimming cost V 6 bases and J 2 bases, with 22 bases left between them. CDR3: CASRPRGGLGTNTEAFF. The CDR3 nucleotides read TGTGCCAGCAGGCCTCGGGGGGGCCTCGGTACTAACACTGAAGCTTTCTTT.

V and J are TRBV6-5 and TRBJ1-4; TRBD1 matches 9 bases. The ends lost 2 bases at V and 8 bases at J; junction bases unmatched: 6. The CDR3 sequence is 15 residues long. CDR1 and CDR2 from the germline V gene are MNHEY and SVGAGI. CDR3 DNA sequence: TGTGCCAGCAGTTACAAGGGACAGGGTTGGGAAAAACTGTTTTTT. Its translation: CASSYKGQGWEKLFF.

V and J are TRBV5-1 and TRBJ2-1, with D possibly matching TRBD2 (6 bases). Germline V CDR1 and CDR2: SGHRS, YFSETQ. The CDR3 extends over 15 amino acids. Trimming took 4 bases from V and 0 from J, leaving 11 bases between them. The CDR3 region is CASSVGGFSYNEQFF. The CDR3 DNA sequence: TGCGCCAGCAGCGTCGGGGGTTTCTCCTACAATGAGCAGTTCTTC.

The V gene is TRBV7-3, the J gene TRBJ1-2; D gene unclear. Germline CDR1 SGHTA, CDR2 FQGTGA. V gave up 6 bases and J gave up 3 bases, with 17 bases separating them. The CDR3 runs 15 residues. CDR3 sequence reads: CASRQLPGQDYGYTF. The CDR3 region has the DNA TGTGCCAGCAGACAACTCCCGGGCCAGGACTATGGCTACACCTTC.

The rearrangement joins TRBV2 to TRBJ2-1; no reliable D call. V was pared by 2 bases and J by 9 bases, with 5 bases between. The germline V gene encodes CDR1 SNHLY and CDR2 FYNNEI. This CDR3 is 11 amino acids long. The DNA of the CDR3 is TGTGCCAGCAGTGAACCGGGTGAGCAGTTCTTC. Encoded protein: CASSEPGEQFF.

The V gene is TRBV9, the J gene TRBJ1-1, with 7 bases matching TRBD1. V lost 7 bases, J lost 1 base, and 7 bases stayed unmatched. The CDR3 is made up of 14 amino acids. CDR1 and CDR2 from the germline V gene are SGDLS and YYNGEE. CDR3 nucleotide sequence: TGTGCCAGCGGGACGGGACAGTCGAACACTGAAGCTTTCTTT. Translating it yields CASGTGQSNTEAFF.

Here the CDR3 reads CASSEGLAGGGYEQYV. CDR3 coding DNA: TGTGCCAGCAGTGAAGGACTTGCGGGGGGCGGCTACGAGCAGTACGTC. This sequence joins TRBV6-1 and TRBJ2-7, with 8 nucleotides matching TRBD2. J gave up 3 bases and V 1 base, and 8 bases lay outside the gene matches. The V gene's germline CDR1 is MNHNS and CDR2 SASEGT. The CDR3 extends over 16 amino acids.

This clone has just one count. The rearrangement uses TRBV24-1 and TRBJ1-6; D call uncertain. Germline V gives CDR1 KGHDR, CDR2 SFDVKD. This CDR3 has 23 residues. Trimming shortened V by 4 bases and J by 0 bases, and 30 bases separated the two germline ends. The CDR3 DNA reads TGTGCCACCAGTGACCCACCGGGAGTGTTAGGCAGAGAAAGGATCTCCTATAATTCACCCCTCCACTTT. Translation: CATSDPPGVLGRERISYNSPLHF.

A single count supports this clone. The chain has TRBV5-1 and TRBJ1-1, with TRBD1 identical over 7 bases. V was clipped by 4 bases and J by 1 base; unmatched bases: 7. CDR1 SGHRS and CDR2 YFSETQ come from the germline V gene. CDR3 length: 15 amino acids. The CDR3 sequence is CASSARQGPNTEAFF. The CDR3 coding sequence is TGCGCCAGCAGCGCTAGACAGGGCCCGAACACTGAAGCTTTCTTT.

This clone showed up just a few times. The chain uses TRBV6-5 and TRBJ1-2, with a weak D call TRBD1 (5 bases). The germline CDR1 and CDR2 sequences are MNHEY and SVGAGI. The CDR3 extends over 13 amino acids. The germline V and J ends were trimmed by 7 bases and 3 bases, with 12 bases remaining between them. CDR3 bases: TGTGCCAGCACCTCACAGGATTACTATGGCTACACCTTC. It specifies CASTSQDYYGYTF.

CDR3 DNA: TGCGCCAGCAGTCCGGACGGATATGGCTACACCTTC. Protein sequence: CASSPDGYGYTF. The V gene is TRBV10-1, the J gene TRBJ1-2; no clear D gene. CDR3 size: 12 residues. Germline V gene data show CDR1 as WNHNN and CDR2 as SYGVQD (reference sequence). Trimming removed 5 bases at V and 5 bases at J, with 9 bases between.

The chain joins TRBV6-5 to TRBJ2-5, with a possible D match to TRBD2 (5 bases). CDR1 MNHEY and CDR2 SVGAGI come from the germline V gene. The CDR3 covers 12 residues. V was shortened by 8 bases and J by 9 bases, with 16 bases between the two germline ends. CDR3 sequence: CASATPGKSQYF. CDR3 bases: TGTGCCAGCGCAACTCCCGGGAAATCCCAGTACTTC.

The chain has TRBV18 and TRBJ1-5; a possible D gene is TRBD1 (5 bases). Trimming cost V 6 bases and J 3 bases, with 21 bases left between them. CDR3 size: 17 residues. Germline V gene lookup returns CDR1 KGHSH and CDR2 LQKENI. CDR3 bases: TGTGCCAGCTCCCGGGGGGTAGGTGGACCTTCCAATCAGCCCCAGCATTTT. This encodes CASSRGVGGPSNQPQHF.

This clone was counted a single time. This chain joins TRBV7-2 and TRBJ2-7, with 8 nucleotides matching TRBD1. Germline values: CDR1 SGHTA, CDR2 FQGNSA. Losses at the gene ends were 1 base for V and 3 bases for J; bases not matched to a gene: 5. The CDR3 length is 15 residues. This CDR3 is CASSLGQGAIYEQYF. CDR3 nucleotide sequence: TGTGCCAGCAGCTTAGGGCAGGGGGCGATCTACGAGCAGTACTTC.

The J gene is TRBJ1-1, the V gene TRBV5-1; D may be TRBD1 (5 bases). This CDR3 has 13 residues. V gave up 3 bases and J gave up 1 base, with 7 bases separating them. Germline CDR1 and CDR2: SGHRS and YFSETQ. CDR3 coding DNA: TGCGCCAGCAGCTACGGGGGGAACACTGAAGCTTTCTTT. Its translation: CASSYGGNTEAFF.

This clone came up a few times. This chain links TRBV3-1 (or the pseudogene TRBV3-2) with TRBJ2-1, with TRBD1 matching 7 bases. The CDR3 runs to 15 residues. From germline, CDR1 is LGHDT and CDR2 YNNKEL (reference sequence). V was pared by 5 bases and J by 2 bases, with 6 bases of the junction left unmatched. This chain's CDR3 is CASSSQGRPYNEQFF. In nucleotides, the CDR3 is TGTGCCAGCAGCTCACAGGGGCGCCCCTACAATGAGCAGTTCTTC.